Following are 8 T cell receptor beta chains from one sample sequenced in a study of blood T cell repertoires in COVID-19. Using immunoSEQ multiplex PCR, the repertoire was profiled, and TCRdb retains in-frame clones only, with some absent. This table has 250,000 to 350,000 clones, about 90% appearing once. Source material: peripheral blood. The receptors stem from a woman aged 25 to 39 with COVID-19, enrolled during active disease.

The chain joins TRBV6-6 to TRBJ2-3, with a tentative D call TRBD2 (5 bases). CDR1 MNHNY and CDR2 SVGAGI come from the germline V gene (reference sequence). V was pared by 0 bases and J by 6 bases, with 7 bases between. This CDR3 has 13 residues. In nucleotides, the CDR3 is TGTGCCAGCAGTTACTCGATAGCGGATACGCAGTATTTT. This codes for CASSYSIADTQYF.

The J gene is TRBJ2-7, the V gene TRBV7-8; 8 nucleotides match TRBD1. Per germline, CDR1 SGHVS and CDR2 FQNEAQ. The CDR3 sequence is 16 residues long. V was pared by 5 bases and J by 0 bases, with 9 bases of the junction left unmatched. The CDR3 region has the DNA TGTGCCAGCAGCGCGTCGGGACAGGCCAGCTCCTACGAGCAGTACTTC. Amino acids: CASSASGQASSYEQYF.

The J gene is TRBJ2-7, the V gene TRBV27, with 8 nucleotides matching TRBD1. The trim removed 6 bases at V and 0 bases at J, leaving 7 bases unmatched. The CDR3 consists of 15 residues. CDR1 MNHEY and CDR2 SMNVEV come from the germline V gene (reference sequence). CDR3 amino acids: CASSPGQGFSYEQYF. The CDR3 coding sequence is TGTGCCAGCAGCCCAGGACAGGGCTTCTCCTACGAGCAGTACTTC.

This clone was detected only once. The chain joins TRBV21-1 to TRBJ2-5; the table's D call, TRBD1, has no DNA check behind it. TRBV21-1 is a recognized pseudogene. The CDR3 is 15 amino acids. The chain's CDR3 is CASSKGNQFQETQYF. The CDR3 bases are TGTGCCAGCAGCAAAGGTAATCAGTTCCAAGAGACCCAGTACTTC.

The genes are TRBV5-4 and TRBJ2-1; 7 nucleotides agree with TRBD2. Germline assignment: CDR1 SGHNT and CDR2 YYREEE (reference sequence). With 4 bases clipped from V and 2 bases from J, the junction kept 3 bases outside the gene matches. The CDR3 spans 14 residues. Here the CDR3 DNA reads TGTGCCAGCAGCGCAGGGACTACCTACAATGAGCAGTTCTTC. Translation gives CASSAGTTYNEQFF.

The J gene is TRBJ2-7, the V gene TRBV7-9; D may be TRBD1 (6 bases). Germline CDR1 and CDR2: SEHNR and FQNEAQ (reference sequence). The germline V and J ends were trimmed by 5 bases and 7 bases, with 15 bases remaining between them. The CDR3 consists of 13 residues. The CDR3 nucleotides are TGTGCCAGCAGCGCCCGGGACAAAAAGGAGCAGTACTTC. This gives the protein CASSARDKKEQYF. Variable domain in full (rest from reference TRBV7-9 and TRBJ2-7): DTGVSQNPRHKITKRGQNVTFRCDPISEHNRLYWYRQTLGQGPEFLTYFQNEAQLEKSRLLSDRFSAERPKGSFSTLEIQRTEQGDSAMYLCASSARDKKEQYFGPGTRLTVT.

This clone was counted a single time. V usage is TRBV29-1 and J usage is TRBJ1-1; 10 positions agree with TRBD1. With V trimmed by 7 bases and J by 1 base, 6 bases remained unmatched. Germline-derived CDR1 and CDR2 are SQVTM and ANQGSEA. This CDR3 spans 14 amino acids. CDR3 protein: CSAETGGSNTEAFF. The CDR3 coding sequence is TGCAGCGCCGAGACAGGGGGCTCGAACACTGAAGCTTTCTTT. Drawing the rest from reference TRBV29-1 and TRBJ1-1, the complete variable domain is SAVISQKPSRDICQRGTSLTIQCQVDSQVTMMFWYRQQPGQSLTLIATANQGSEATYESGFVIDKFPISRPNLTFSTLTVSNMSPEDSSIYLCSAETGGSNTEAFFGQGTRLTVV.

The genes are TRBV5-4 and TRBJ2-3; D gene ambiguous. The CDR3 loop spans 13 amino acids. Germline V gives CDR1 SGHNT, CDR2 YYREEE (reference sequence). Deletions cut 1 base from V and 0 bases from J, with 3 bases between. CDR3 loop: CASSLSSTDTQYF. CDR3 DNA sequence: TGTGCCAGCAGCTTGTCTAGCACAGATACGCAGTATTTT.